A single sample gave rise to the 6 T cell receptor beta chains below, sequenced in a study of control samples from healthy donors and cancer patients. Assay: immunoSEQ multiplex PCR; the TCRdb copy retains only in-frame clones and omits some. The data show more than 75,000 clones, 70% to 90% seen once. The source material was PBMCs. The source of these receptors is a woman aged 60-75 years with head and neck cancer.

This sequence joins TRBV30 and TRBJ2-3; TRBD2 agrees at 11 bases. Germline CDR1 is GTSNPN and CDR2 is SVGIG (reference sequence). Trimming at V came to 3 bases and at J to 4 bases, leaving 0 bases not matched to a gene. The CDR3 has 13 amino acids. CDR3 in amino acids: CAWRLAGADTQYF. The DNA of the CDR3 is TGTGCCTGGAGACTAGCGGGGGCAGATACGCAGTATTTT.

This clone was detected once. Other DNA sequences within the sample encode an identical CDR3. V is TRBV11-2 and J is TRBJ2-3; tentatively, D is TRBD1 (5 bases). The V gene's germline CDR1 is SGHAT and CDR2 FQNNGV. V gave up 1 base and J gave up 4 bases, with 9 bases separating them. The CDR3 sequence is 14 residues long. The CDR3 here is CASSLGSGSDTQYF. As DNA, the CDR3 is TGTGCCAGCAGCTTAGGGTCAGGGTCAGATACGCAGTATTTT.

Written as DNA, the CDR3 is TGTGCCAGTAGTCGGAACAAGAACACTGAAGCTTTCTTT. Its translation is CASSRNKNTEAFF. V gene TRBV19 combines with J gene TRBJ1-1; no reliable D call. The CDR3 is made up of 13 amino acids. Trimming took off 5 bases at V and 1 base at J, with 8 bases between the two ends. CDR1 and CDR2 (germline): LNHDA, SQIVND (reference sequence).

CDR3 residues: CASSRWTGATGELFF. In DNA form, the CDR3 reads TGTGCCAGCAGCCGTTGGACAGGAGCCACCGGGGAGCTGTTTTTT. V and J are TRBV2 and TRBJ2-2; 7 nucleotides align to TRBD1. Losses at the gene ends were 6 bases for V and 4 bases for J; bases not matched to a gene: 8. The CDR3 contains 15 residues. CDR1 and CDR2 (germline): SNHLY, FYNNEI. Full variable domain (remainder filled in from reference TRBV2 and TRBJ2-2): EPEVTQTPSHQVTQMGQEVILRCVPISNHLYFYWYRQILGQKVEFLVSFYNNEISEKSEIFDDQFSVERPDGSNFTLKIRSTKLEDSAMYFCASSRWTGATGELFFGEGSRLTVL.

The J gene is TRBJ2-3, the V gene TRBV18; 7 bases fit TRBD2. The J segment lost 2 bases and the V segment lost 0 bases, leaving 14 bases of the junction unmatched. Germline V gene data show CDR1 as KGHSH and CDR2 as LQKENI. The CDR3 sequence is 19 residues long. The CDR3: CASSPPGRGRSTDTDTQYF. The DNA for the CDR3 is TGTGCCAGCTCACCACCGGGGCGGGGGAGAAGCACCGACACAGATACGCAGTATTTT. The whole variable domain, filled in from reference TRBV18 and TRBJ2-3, reads NAGVMQNPRHLVRRRGQEARLRCSPMKGHSHVYWYRQLPEEGLKFMVYLQKENIIDESGMPKERFSAEFPKEGPSILRIQQVVRGDSAAYFCASSPPGRGRSTDTDTQYFGPGTRLTVL.

J is TRBJ2-1 and V is TRBV27; no definite D call. This CDR3 is 13 amino acids long. V lost 7 bases, J lost 2 bases, and 9 bases lay in between. The germline V gene encodes CDR1 MNHEY and CDR2 SMNVEV (reference sequence). CDR3 DNA sequence: TGTGCCAGCAAAGGTTCTACCTACAATGAGCAGTTCTTC. Encoded protein: CASKGSTYNEQFF.